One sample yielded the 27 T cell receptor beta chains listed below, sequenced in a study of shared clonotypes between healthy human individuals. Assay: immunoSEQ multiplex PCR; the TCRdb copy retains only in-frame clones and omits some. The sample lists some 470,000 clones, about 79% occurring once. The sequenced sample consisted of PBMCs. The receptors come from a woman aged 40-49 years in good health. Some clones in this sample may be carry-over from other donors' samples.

The CDR3 loop reads CASSPQGGRDTEAFF. For the CDR3, the DNA is TGCGCCAGCAGTCCCCAGGGGGGCAGGGACACTGAAGCTTTCTTT. The chain has TRBV23-1 and TRBJ1-1; 7 bases are shared with TRBD1. TRBV23-1 is an ORF for which the function is uncertain. Losses at the gene ends were 4 bases for V and 3 bases for J; bases not matched to a gene: 8. This CDR3 comprises 15 residues.

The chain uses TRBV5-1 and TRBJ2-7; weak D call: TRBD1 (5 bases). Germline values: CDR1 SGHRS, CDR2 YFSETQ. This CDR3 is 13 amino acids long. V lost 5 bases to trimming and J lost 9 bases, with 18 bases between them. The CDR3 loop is CASSPDKYYRQYF. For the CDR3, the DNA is TGCGCCAGCAGTCCGGACAAATACTACAGGCAGTACTTC. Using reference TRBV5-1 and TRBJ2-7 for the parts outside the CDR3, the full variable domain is KAGVTQTPRYLIKTRGQQVTLSCSPISGHRSVSWYQQTPGQGLQFLFEYFSETQRNKGNFPGRFSGRQFSNSRSEMNVSTLELGDSALYLCASSPDKYYRQYFGPGTRLTVT.

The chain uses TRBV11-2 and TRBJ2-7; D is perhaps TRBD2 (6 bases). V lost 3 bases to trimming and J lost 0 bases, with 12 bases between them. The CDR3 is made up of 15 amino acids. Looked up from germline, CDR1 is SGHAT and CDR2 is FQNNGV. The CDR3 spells CASSFEEGSSYEQYF. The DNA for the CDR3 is TGTGCCAGCAGCTTTGAGGAGGGGAGCTCCTACGAGCAGTACTTC.

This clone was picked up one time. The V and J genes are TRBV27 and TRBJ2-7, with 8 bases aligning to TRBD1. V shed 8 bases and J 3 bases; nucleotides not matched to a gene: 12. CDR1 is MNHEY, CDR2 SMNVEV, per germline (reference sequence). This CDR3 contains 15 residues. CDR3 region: CASPRQGASLYEQYF. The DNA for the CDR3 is TGTGCCAGCCCCCGGCAGGGGGCATCGCTCTACGAGCAGTACTTC.

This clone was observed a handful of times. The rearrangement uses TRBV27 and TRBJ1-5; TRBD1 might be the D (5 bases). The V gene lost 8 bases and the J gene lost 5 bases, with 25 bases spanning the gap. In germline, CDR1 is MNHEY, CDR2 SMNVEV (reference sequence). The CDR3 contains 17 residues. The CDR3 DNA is TGTGCCAGCGTCCCTCGGGGCATCTCAATCAAGGATCAGCCCCAGCATTTT. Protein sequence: CASVPRGISIKDQPQHF.

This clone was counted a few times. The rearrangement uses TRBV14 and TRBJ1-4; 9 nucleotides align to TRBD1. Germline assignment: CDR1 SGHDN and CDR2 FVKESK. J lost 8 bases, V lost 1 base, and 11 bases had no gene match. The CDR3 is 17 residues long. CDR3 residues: CASSQGQGEGGVEKLFF. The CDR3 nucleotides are TGTGCCAGCAGCCAAGGACAGGGGGAGGGAGGGGTCGAAAAACTGTTTTTT.

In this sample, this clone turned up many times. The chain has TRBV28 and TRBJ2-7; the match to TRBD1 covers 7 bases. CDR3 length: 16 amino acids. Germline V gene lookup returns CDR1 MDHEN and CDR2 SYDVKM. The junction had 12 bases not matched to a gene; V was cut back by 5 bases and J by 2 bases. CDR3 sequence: CASSAILDRVPYEQYF. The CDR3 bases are TGTGCCAGCAGTGCTATACTCGACAGGGTTCCCTACGAGCAGTACTTC.

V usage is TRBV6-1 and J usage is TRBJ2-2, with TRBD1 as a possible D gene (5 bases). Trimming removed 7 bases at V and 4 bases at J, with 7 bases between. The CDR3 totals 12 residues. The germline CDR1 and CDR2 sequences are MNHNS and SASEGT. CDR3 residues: CASTQGTGELFF. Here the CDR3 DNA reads TGTGCCAGCACCCAGGGCACCGGGGAGCTGTTTTTT.

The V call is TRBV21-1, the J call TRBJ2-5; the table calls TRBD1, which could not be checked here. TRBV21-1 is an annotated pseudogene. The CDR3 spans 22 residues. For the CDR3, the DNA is TGTGCCAGCAGCACAAAAAAATACTACACGATTTCTCCGGGACAGTACCAAGAGACCCAGTACTTC. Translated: CASSTKKYYTISPGQYQETQYF.

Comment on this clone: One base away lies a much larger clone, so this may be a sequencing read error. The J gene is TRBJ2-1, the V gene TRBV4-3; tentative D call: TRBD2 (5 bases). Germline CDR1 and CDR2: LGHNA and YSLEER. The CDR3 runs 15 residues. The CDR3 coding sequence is TGCGCCAGCGGCCAAGGACTTCCTGACTACAATGAGCAGTTCTTC. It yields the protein CASGQGLPDYNEQFF.

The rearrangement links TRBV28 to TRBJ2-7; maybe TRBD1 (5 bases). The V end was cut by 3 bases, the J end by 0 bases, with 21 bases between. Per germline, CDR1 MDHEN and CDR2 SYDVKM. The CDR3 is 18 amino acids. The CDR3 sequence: CASSFSQWTLKTSYEQYF. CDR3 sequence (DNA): TGTGCCAGCAGTTTTTCTCAATGGACACTGAAAACCTCCTACGAGCAGTACTTC.

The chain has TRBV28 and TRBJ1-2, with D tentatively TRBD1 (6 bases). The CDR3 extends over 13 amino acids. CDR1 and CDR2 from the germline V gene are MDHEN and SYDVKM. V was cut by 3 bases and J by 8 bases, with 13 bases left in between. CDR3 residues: CASSFPSRGGYTF. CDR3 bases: TGTGCCAGCAGTTTCCCATCCAGGGGCGGCTACACCTTC.

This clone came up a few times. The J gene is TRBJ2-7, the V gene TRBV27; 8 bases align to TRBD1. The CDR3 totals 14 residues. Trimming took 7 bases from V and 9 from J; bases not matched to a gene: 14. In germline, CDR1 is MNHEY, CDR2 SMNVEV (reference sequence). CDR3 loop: CASTGIRGQQVQYF. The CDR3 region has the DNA TGTGCCAGCACCGGAATCAGGGGGCAACAGGTGCAGTACTTC.

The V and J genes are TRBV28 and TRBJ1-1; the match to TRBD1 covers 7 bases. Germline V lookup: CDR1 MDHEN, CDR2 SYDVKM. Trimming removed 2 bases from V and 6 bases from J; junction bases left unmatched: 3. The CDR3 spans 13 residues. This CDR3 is CASSLLGTAEAFF. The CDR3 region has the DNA TGTGCCAGCAGTTTACTCGGGACAGCTGAAGCTTTCTTT.

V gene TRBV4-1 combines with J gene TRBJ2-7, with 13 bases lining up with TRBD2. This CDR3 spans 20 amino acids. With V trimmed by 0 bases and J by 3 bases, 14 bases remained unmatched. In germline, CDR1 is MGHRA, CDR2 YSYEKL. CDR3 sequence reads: CASSQESGRLAGGPHYEQYF. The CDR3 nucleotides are TGCGCCAGCAGCCAAGAGAGCGGCAGACTAGCGGGAGGACCACACTACGAGCAGTACTTC.

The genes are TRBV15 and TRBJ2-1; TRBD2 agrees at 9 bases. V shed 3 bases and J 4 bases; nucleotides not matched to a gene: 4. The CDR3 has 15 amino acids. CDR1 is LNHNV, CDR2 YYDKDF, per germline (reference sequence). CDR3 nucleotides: TGTGCCACCAGCAGTAGCGGGAGAGGGTACAATGAGCAGTTCTTC. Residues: CATSSSGRGYNEQFF.

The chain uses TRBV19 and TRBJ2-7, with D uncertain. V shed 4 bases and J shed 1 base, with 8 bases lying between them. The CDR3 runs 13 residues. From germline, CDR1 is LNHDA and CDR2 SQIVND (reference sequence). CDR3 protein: CASSSPGSYEQYF. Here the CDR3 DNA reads TGTGCCAGTAGTAGCCCAGGTTCCTACGAGCAGTACTTC.

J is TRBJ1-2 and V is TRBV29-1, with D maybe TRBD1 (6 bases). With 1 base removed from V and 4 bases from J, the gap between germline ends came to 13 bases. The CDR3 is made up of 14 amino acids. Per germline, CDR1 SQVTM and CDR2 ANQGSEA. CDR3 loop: CSVEGAGVGYGYTF. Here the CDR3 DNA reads TGCAGCGTTGAAGGAGCAGGGGTTGGCTATGGCTACACCTTC.

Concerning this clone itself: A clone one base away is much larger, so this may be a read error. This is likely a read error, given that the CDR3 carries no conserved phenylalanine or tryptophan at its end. The CDR3, as DNA: TGTGCCACCAGCAGAGATGATCAACCGTGGGACACGGAGCAGTACCTC. Its translation is CATSRDDQPWDTEQYL. The chain links TRBV15 to TRBJ2-7; weak D call: TRBD1 (6 bases). V was trimmed by 0 bases and J by 7 bases, leaving 19 bases between them. The CDR3 extends over 16 amino acids. The germline gives CDR1 LNHNV, CDR2 YYDKDF (reference sequence).

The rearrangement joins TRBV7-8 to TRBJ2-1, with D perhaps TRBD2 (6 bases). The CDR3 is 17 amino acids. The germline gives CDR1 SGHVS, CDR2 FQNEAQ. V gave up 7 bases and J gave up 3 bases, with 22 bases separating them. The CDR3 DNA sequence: TGTGCCAGCAACTCCCTCCGGGAGCTGAATCTCTACAATGAGCAGTTCTTC. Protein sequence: CASNSLRELNLYNEQFF.

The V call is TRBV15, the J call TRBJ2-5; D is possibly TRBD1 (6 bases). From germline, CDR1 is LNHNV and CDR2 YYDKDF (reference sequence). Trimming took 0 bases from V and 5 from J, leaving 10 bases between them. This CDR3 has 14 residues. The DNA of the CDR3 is TGTGCCACCAGCAGAGAACAGGGATGGGAGACCCAGTACTTC. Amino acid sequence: CATSREQGWETQYF.

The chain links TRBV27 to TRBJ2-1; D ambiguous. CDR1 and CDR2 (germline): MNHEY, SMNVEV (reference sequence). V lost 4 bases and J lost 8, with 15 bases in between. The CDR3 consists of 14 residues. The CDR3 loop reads CASSSVQRPYEQFF. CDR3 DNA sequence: TGTGCCAGCAGTTCAGTACAAAGACCCTATGAGCAGTTCTTC.

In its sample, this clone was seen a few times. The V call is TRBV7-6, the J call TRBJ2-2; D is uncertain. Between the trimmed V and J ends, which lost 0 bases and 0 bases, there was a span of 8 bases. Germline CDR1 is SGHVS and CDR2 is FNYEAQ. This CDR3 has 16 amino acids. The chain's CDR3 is CASSLALLANTGELFF. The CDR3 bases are TGTGCCAGCAGCTTAGCTCTGCTCGCGAACACCGGGGAGCTGTTTTTT. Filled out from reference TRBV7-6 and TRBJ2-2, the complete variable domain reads GAGVSQSPRYKVTKRGQDVALRCDPISGHVSLYWYRQALGQGPEFLTYFNYEAQQDKSGLPNDRFSAERPEGSISTLTIQRTEQRDSAMYRCASSLALLANTGELFFGEGSRLTVL.

The CDR3 DNA is TGTGCCAGCAGCCCTGGGACAGGGGAGCTGTTTTTT. This translates into CASSPGTGELFF. This sequence joins TRBV5-5 and TRBJ2-2, with D possibly being TRBD1 (6 bases). V lost 4 bases, J lost 8 bases, and 9 bases lay in between. The CDR3 has 12 residues. CDR1 is SGHKS and CDR2 is YYEKEE in the germline V gene (reference sequence).

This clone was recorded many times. CDR3 DNA: TGTGCCAGCAGCTTAGGGTATGGCTACACCTTC. This sequence encodes CASSLGYGYTF. The chain is built from TRBV13 and TRBJ1-2; D not certain. Trimming removed 0 bases at V and 5 bases at J, with 1 base between. This CDR3 has 11 amino acids. From germline, CDR1 is PRHDT and CDR2 FYEKMQ (reference sequence).

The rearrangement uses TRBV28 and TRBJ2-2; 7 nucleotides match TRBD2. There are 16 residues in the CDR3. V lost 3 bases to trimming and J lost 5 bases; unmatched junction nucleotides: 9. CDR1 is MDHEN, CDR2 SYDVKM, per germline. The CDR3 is CASSFVPGRETGELFF. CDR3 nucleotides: TGTGCCAGCAGTTTCGTCCCGGGGAGGGAAACCGGGGAGCTGTTTTTT.

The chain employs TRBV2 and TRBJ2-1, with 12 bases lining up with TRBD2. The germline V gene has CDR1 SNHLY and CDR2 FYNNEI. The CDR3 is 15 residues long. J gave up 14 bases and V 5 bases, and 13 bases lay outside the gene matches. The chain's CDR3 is CASSNLPGLAGHEFF. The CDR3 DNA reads TGTGCCAGCAGTAATTTGCCGGGACTAGCGGGTCACGAGTTCTTC.